This T cell receptor (beta chain) was documented in a study of T-cell reconstitution after alpha-beta-depleted transplantation in children. Findings of the study overall: Hyperexpanded clones declined; after one year, newly produced T cells mostly supplied diversity. Several patients had high TCRbeta diversity at day 60; it came from surviving recipient T cells and thymic progenitors. Several hundred expanded graft clones reportedly were the source of alpha-beta T cells about two months after transplant.

This CDR3 comprises 17 residues. Germline V CDR1 and CDR2: SGDLS, YYNGEE. V was pared by 3 bases and J by 1 base, with 11 bases of the junction left unmatched. Remarks on this clonotype: Its target is unknown.

Using unique molecular identifiers, the investigators prepared the TCRbeta library. TCRdb fed the PCR reads into MiXCR, producing one record per CDR3 protein. The repertoire has 350,000 to 500,000 distinct CDR3 sequences, 43% of them found once; the top ten carry 27%. The receptor was isolated from a girl aged 2 to 10 with aplastic anemia, due to receive a stem cell transplant. The sample here was PBMCs, taken before TCRalphabeta/CD19-depleted stem cell transplant. The chain carries TRBV9 and TRBJ2-5; 8 bases agree with TRBD2. For the CDR3, the DNA is TGTGCCAGCAGCGCCCGGGAGGGGGGCTCATCCCAAGAGACCCAGTACTTC. Its protein is CASSAREGGSSQETQYF.